Presented here are 24 T cell receptor beta chains from one specimen sequenced in a study of blood T cells in healthy people across ages (dated by TCRdb to about 2015). Receptor amplification or capture employed 5' RACE. Data came from an Illumina HiSeq 2500. A second about 7 to 11 cycle PCR used a sample-barcoded 5' primer and a J-beta primer mix. TCRdb reanalyzed the raw reads on its own, using fastp at Q25 for trimming and MiXCR for clone calling, and kept in-frame beta chains. Every distinct CDR3 protein forms one entry, paired with its most common genes and DNA. Recorded for this sample are around 500,000 distinct CDR3 sequences; about 27% of them occurred a single time. 3% to 4% of the sample rests with the top ten. This sample also appeared in a second study, on T cells of mothers and their children.

What was sequenced was blood. The receptors come from a boy younger than 10 in good health.

The chain carries TRBV12-3 or TRBV12-4 and TRBJ2-7; D assignment may be TRBD1 or TRBD2 (5 bases each). The length of the CDR3 is 16 residues. With 1 base removed from V and 0 bases from J, the gap between germline ends came to 13 bases. In DNA form, the CDR3 reads TGTGCCAGCAGTTTAGGGACGGGGCCCAACTCCTACGAGCAGTACTTC. Amino acids: CASSLGTGPNSYEQYF.

The chain links TRBV20-1 to TRBJ2-5; 12 bases match TRBD2. The J call may be faulty, since TRBJ2-1 better matches the DNA end. Per the germline V gene, CDR1 is DFQATT and CDR2 is SNEGSKA (reference sequence). This CDR3 spans 17 amino acids. CDR3 sequence reads: CSASAVFGTSGFYEQFF. The CDR3 region has the DNA TGCAGTGCTAGTGCCGTATTCGGGACTAGCGGGTTCTATGAGCAGTTCTTC.

This clonotype has a handful of counts. The gene calls are TRBV6-5 and TRBJ1-6; no firm D call. The CDR3 runs to 14 residues. Per germline, CDR1 MNHEY and CDR2 SVGAGI. V lost 6 bases and J 7 bases, leaving 13 bases between the germline ends. The CDR3 DNA is TGTGCCAGCAGACCCGGGCTGGAGAATTCACCCCTCCACTTT. Translation: CASRPGLENSPLHF.

This clonotype was found a few times. Germline and junction disagree at one end, which may indicate a read error. This rearrangement joins TRBV12-3 or TRBV12-4 to TRBJ2-5; the D gene is possibly TRBD2 (6 bases). This CDR3 is built from 13 residues. CDR3 in DNA: TGTGCCAGCACCCTCACGAAACGGGAGACTAAGTTCTTC. This encodes CASTLTKRETKFF.

This rearrangement joins TRBV5-1 to TRBJ1-1, with D perhaps matching TRBD1 (6 bases). The germline V gene encodes CDR1 SGHRS and CDR2 YFSETQ. The CDR3 runs to 18 residues. The V end lost 4 bases, the J end lost 6 bases, and 28 bases lay between the germline ends. The CDR3, as DNA: TGCGCCAGCAGCCTACAGGGTCGGCTCACAGGGTCAAACGCTGAAGCTTTCTTT. Its translation is CASSLQGRLTGSNAEAFF. The whole variable domain, filled in from reference TRBV5-1 and TRBJ1-1, reads KAGVTQTPRYLIKTRGQQVTLSCSPISGHRSVSWYQQTPGQGLQFLFEYFSETQRNKGNFPGRFSGRQFSNSRSEMNVSTLELGDSALYLCASSLQGRLTGSNAEAFFGQGTRLTVV.

V usage is TRBV7-9 and J usage is TRBJ2-7; the match to TRBD2 covers 10 bases. The CDR3 is 17 amino acids. V lost 0 bases, J lost 0 bases, and 5 bases stayed unmatched. CDR1 is SEHNR and CDR2 is FQNEAQ in the germline V gene (reference sequence). This CDR3 is CASSLALGTSDSYEQYF. CDR3 in DNA: TGTGCCAGCAGCTTAGCGCTGGGGACTAGCGACTCCTACGAGCAGTACTTC. The entire variable domain, with the rest obtained from reference TRBV7-9 and TRBJ2-7, is as follows: DTGVSQNPRHKITKRGQNVTFRCDPISEHNRLYWYRQTLGQGPEFLTYFQNEAQLEKSRLLSDRFSAERPKGSFSTLEIQRTEQGDSAMYLCASSLALGTSDSYEQYFGPGTRLTVT.

This clonotype occurred many times. The V call is TRBV5-6, the J call TRBJ2-2; the D call may be TRBD1 or TRBD2 (6 bases each). V was shortened by 6 bases and J by 2 bases, with 14 bases between the two germline ends. CDR1 and CDR2 (germline): SGHDT, YYEEEE. The CDR3 extends over 15 amino acids. The CDR3 sequence: CASTARGHNTGELFF. The DNA for the CDR3 is TGTGCCAGCACGGCACGGGGGCATAACACCGGGGAGCTGTTTTTT.

The V gene is TRBV4-3, the J gene TRBJ1-5, with unresolved D. V was trimmed by 0 bases and J by 4 bases, leaving 7 bases between them. The CDR3 sequence is 14 residues long. Germline values: CDR1 LGHNA, CDR2 YSLEER. CDR3 sequence: CASSQDHGNQPQHF. Here the CDR3 DNA reads TGCGCCAGCAGCCAAGATCACGGAAATCAGCCCCAGCATTTT.

The gene calls are TRBV4-2 and TRBJ2-5, with TRBD2 identical over 8 bases. Germline-derived CDR1 and CDR2 are LGHNA and YNFKEQ. J lost 5 bases, V lost 0 bases, and 11 bases had no gene match. The CDR3 extends over 17 amino acids. The CDR3 protein is CASSQDSRGGRGETQYF. CDR3 DNA sequence: TGTGCCAGCAGCCAAGATTCCCGGGGGGGCAGAGGCGAGACCCAGTACTTC.

Only a few counts were recorded for this clonotype. One end of the junction fails to match germline, which may point to a read error. The genes are TRBV2 and TRBJ1-2, with D uncertain. This CDR3 comprises 13 residues. Germline loops: CDR1 SNHLY, CDR2 FYNNEI. CDR3 bases: TGTGCCGGCAGTGAAGCGGTGGATTATGGCTACACCTTC. Encoded protein: CAGSEAVDYGYTF.

The gene calls are TRBV30 and TRBJ2-7, with 7 bases matching TRBD2. The germline gives CDR1 GTSNPN, CDR2 SVGIG (reference sequence). V lost 7 bases to trimming and J lost 2 bases; unmatched junction nucleotides: 11. CDR3 length: 14 amino acids. As DNA, the CDR3 is TGTGCCTTCCTCGGGACGGCGGGAGCCTACGAGCAGTACTTC. It encodes CAFLGTAGAYEQYF.

This chain links TRBV7-9 with TRBJ2-7, with 7 bases matching TRBD1. Per germline, CDR1 SEHNR and CDR2 FQNEAQ (reference sequence). The CDR3 totals 15 residues. After removal of 5 bases from V and 2 bases from J, the junction contained 9 bases not matched to a gene. The CDR3 here is CASSHPGQPTYEQYF. The CDR3, as DNA: TGTGCCAGCAGCCACCCGGGACAGCCTACCTACGAGCAGTACTTC.

The table lists this clonotype with a few counts. The chain links TRBV20-1 to TRBJ1-2; D not resolved. The CDR3 loop spans 12 amino acids. The V end lost 1 base, the J end lost 4 bases, and 7 bases lay between the germline ends. Germline V CDR1 and CDR2: DFQATT, SNEGSKA (reference sequence). The CDR3 DNA follows: TGCAGTGCTAGAGGTCGAAGCTATGGCTACACCTTC. Translating it yields CSARGRSYGYTF.

The sample holds a few counts of this clonotype. V gene TRBV5-1 combines with J gene TRBJ2-7; D is uncertain. This CDR3 is built from 16 residues. CDR1 and CDR2 from the germline V gene are SGHRS and YFSETQ. The ends were cut back, 0 bases at V and 5 bases at J, with 18 bases in the middle. This chain's CDR3 is CASSLGDWTGRDEQYF. As DNA, the CDR3 is TGCGCCAGCAGCTTGGGTGATTGGACGGGCCGGGACGAGCAGTACTTC.

This clonotype has more than one count but fewer than ten. This chain connects TRBV9 to TRBJ2-5; D is possibly TRBD1 or TRBD2 (5 bases each). The V end lost 6 bases, the J end lost 2 bases, and 14 bases lay between the germline ends. CDR3 size: 14 residues. Germline loops: CDR1 SGDLS, CDR2 YYNGEE. The CDR3 here is CASNRGPGQETQYF. CDR3 sequence (DNA): TGTGCCAGCAATCGGGGACCCGGACAAGAGACCCAGTACTTC.

This clonotype showed up just a few times. The chain has TRBV7-2 and TRBJ2-7; TRBD1 aligns across 8 bases. This CDR3 has 15 residues. The germline CDR1 and CDR2 sequences are SGHTA and FQGNSA. V lost 1 base and J lost 2; bases outside the gene matches: 4. Here the CDR3 DNA reads TGTGCCAGCAGCTTAGTTCAGGGGGCGGCCTACGAGCAGTACTTC. Translation gives CASSLVQGAAYEQYF.

This clonotype was detected only a few times. The chain couples TRBV4-1 to TRBJ1-2, with 7 positions matching TRBD1. Germline V gene lookup returns CDR1 MGHRA and CDR2 YSYEKL. CDR3 length equals 17 residues. Unmatched junction bases numbered 11, after V lost 0 bases and J lost 4 bases. CDR3 region: CASSQDPNRGGGYGYTF. CDR3 nucleotides: TGCGCCAGCAGCCAAGATCCAAACAGGGGCGGGGGCTATGGCTACACCTTC.

This clonotype appeared a few times. One end of the junction fails to match germline, which may point to a read error. The genes are TRBV7-9 and TRBJ2-3; D is unresolved. In germline, CDR1 is SEHNR, CDR2 FQNEAQ (reference sequence). The CDR3 spans 12 residues. The CDR3 is CASNLRSDTQYF. In nucleotides, the CDR3 is TGTGCCAGCAACTTAAGGTCGGATACGCAGTATTTT.

V usage is TRBV4-3 and J usage is TRBJ2-3; 9 bases match TRBD2. This CDR3 is built from 17 residues. V lost 0 bases and J lost 4; bases outside the gene matches: 8. CDR1 and CDR2 from the germline V gene are LGHNA and YSLEER. This chain's CDR3 is CASSQDFGTSGSDTQYF. CDR3 in DNA: TGCGCCAGCAGCCAAGATTTCGGTACTAGCGGGTCAGATACGCAGTATTTT.

V is TRBV5-5 and J is TRBJ2-2, with D maybe TRBD2 (5 bases). The germline CDR1 and CDR2 sequences are SGHKS and YYEKEE (reference sequence). The CDR3 extends over 15 amino acids. With 4 bases removed from V and 3 bases from J, the gap between germline ends came to 13 bases. The CDR3 here is CASSLADTYTGELFF. In DNA, the CDR3 is TGTGCCAGCAGCCTAGCAGACACCTACACCGGGGAGCTGTTTTTT.

CDR3 sequence: CASSFSGGVETQYF. The CDR3 DNA follows: TGTGCCAGCAGCTTTAGCGGGGGGGTTGAGACCCAGTACTTC. The V call is TRBV11-2, the J call TRBJ2-5, with TRBD2 matching 11 bases. In germline, CDR1 is SGHAT, CDR2 FQNNGV. Losses at the gene ends were 3 bases for V and 5 bases for J; bases not matched to a gene: 2. This CDR3 comprises 14 residues.

The J gene is TRBJ2-3, the V gene TRBV7-9, with 9 bases fitting TRBD1. This CDR3 region has 16 residues. The germline V gene has CDR1 SEHNR and CDR2 FQNEAQ (reference sequence). The trim removed 6 bases at V and 4 bases at J, leaving 11 bases unmatched. CDR3 DNA sequence: TGTGCCAGCAGGAGTCCGGGACAGGGATCTCCAGATACGCAGTATTTT. Its protein product is CASRSPGQGSPDTQYF.

A few counts support this clonotype. J is TRBJ2-1 and V is TRBV7-3, with 9 bases matching TRBD1. This CDR3 spans 15 amino acids. Germline V gives CDR1 SGHTA, CDR2 FQGTGA. V shed 5 bases, J shed 6 bases, and the junction held 8 bases outside the gene matches. The CDR3 DNA reads TGTGCCAGCAGCACGCCGGGACAGGGAGGCAATGAGCAGTTCTTC. It specifies CASSTPGQGGNEQFF.

The V and J genes are TRBV5-1 and TRBJ2-5; 8 bases line up with TRBD2. The closer fit of TRBJ2-1 to the DNA end suggests the J call may be wrong. The CDR3 totals 14 residues. From germline, CDR1 is SGHRS and CDR2 YFSETQ. The DNA for the CDR3 is TGCGCCAGCAGCTTGCAAAGCGGGGGCGATGAGCAGTTCTTC. This sequence encodes CASSLQSGGDEQFF.